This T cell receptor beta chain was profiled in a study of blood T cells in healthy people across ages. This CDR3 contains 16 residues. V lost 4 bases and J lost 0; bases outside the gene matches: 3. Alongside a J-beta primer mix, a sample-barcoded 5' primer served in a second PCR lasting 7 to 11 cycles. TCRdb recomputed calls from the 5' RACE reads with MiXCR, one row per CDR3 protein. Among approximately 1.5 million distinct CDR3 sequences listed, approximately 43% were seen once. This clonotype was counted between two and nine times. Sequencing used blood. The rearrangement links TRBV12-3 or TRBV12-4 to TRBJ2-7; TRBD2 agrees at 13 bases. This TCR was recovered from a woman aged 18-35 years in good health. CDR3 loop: CASSSRTSGSSYEQYF. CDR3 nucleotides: TGTGCCAGCAGTTCCCGGACTAGCGGGAGCTCCTACGAGCAGTACTTC.